One sample yielded the 7 T cell receptor beta chains listed below, sequenced in a study of T cells in Graves' hyperthyroidism and ophthalmopathy. RNA transcripts yielded amplified TCR beta CDR3 regions. First-round RT-PCR targeting the TCR CDR3 was performed with the HTBI primer set. TCRdb independently ran MiXCR on the multiplex PCR reads; one entry per CDR3 protein. Among 750,000 to 950,000 distinct CDR3 sequences listed, over 35% were seen once. The sample was blood. The receptors were gathered from a man between 18 and 35 years old with Graves' hyperthyroidism.

In the case of this clonotype: The CDR3 does not end in the conserved phenylalanine or tryptophan, so this is likely a read error. Because the CDR3's place on the DNA is in doubt, the DNA is left out and the CDR3 is given as listed by TCRdb. V and J are TRBV10-3 and TRBJ2-5; the table assigns TRBD2, which was not confirmed against the DNA. CDR1 is ENHRY, CDR2 SYGVKD, per germline. The CDR3 is 8 residues long, ends included. The CDR3 reads CAISSGTS.

The chain uses TRBV19 and TRBJ1-1; 7 nucleotides match TRBD1. V shed 2 bases, J shed 1 base, and the junction held 10 bases outside the gene matches. CDR3 length: 17 residues. Looked up from germline, CDR1 is LNHDA and CDR2 is SQIVND (reference sequence). The CDR3 DNA reads TGTGCCAGTAGTATAATGGCGGGGGGGACAGCGAACACTGAAGCTTTCTTT. It translates to CASSIMAGGTANTEAFF.

Only a few counts were recorded for this clonotype. A much more abundant neighbour one base away suggests this may be a read error. The gene calls are TRBV15 and TRBJ1-5, with D possibly matching TRBD1 (6 bases). Trimming took 1 base from V and 1 from J, leaving 8 bases between them. The CDR3 is 15 amino acids. Germline CDR1 is LNHNV and CDR2 is YYDKDF (reference sequence). The CDR3 bases are TGTGCCACCAGCAGAGGACAGGAGAGCAATCAGCCCCAGCATTTT. Translating gives CATSRGQESNQPQHF.

The chain recombines TRBV6-6 with TRBJ2-5, with TRBD2 identical over 7 bases. The CDR3 has 16 residues. Germline CDR1 is MNHNY and CDR2 is SVGAGI (reference sequence). After removal of 0 bases from V and 5 bases from J, the junction contained 9 bases not matched to a gene. The DNA for the CDR3 is TGTGCCAGCAGTTACTCAAAAAGGGGAGGGCCGGAGACCCAGTACTTC. It specifies CASSYSKRGGPETQYF.

A note on this clonotype: A much larger clone lies a single base off, so this may be a read error. This chain joins TRBV29-1 and TRBJ1-1, with TRBD1 matching over 7 bases. This CDR3 has 13 amino acids. J lost 4 bases, V lost 6 bases, and 8 bases had no gene match. Germline assignment: CDR1 SQVTM and CDR2 ANQGSEA. CDR3 coding DNA: TGCAGCGTGGCGACAGGGCTGAGCACTGAAGCTTTCTTT. Translated, it gives CSVATGLSTEAFF.

The genes are TRBV7-2 and TRBJ2-7; TRBD2 matches 11 bases. This CDR3 region has 16 residues. The germline V gene encodes CDR1 SGHTA and CDR2 FQGNSA. After removal of 3 bases from V and 0 bases from J, the junction contained 4 bases not matched to a gene. The CDR3 here is CASSFRTSGFSYEQYF. CDR3 in DNA: TGTGCCAGCAGCTTCCGGACTAGCGGGTTCTCCTACGAGCAGTACTTC.

This clonotype was observed a few times. The chain uses TRBV29-1 and TRBJ1-1; D perhaps matches TRBD1 (5 bases). V was cut by 2 bases and J by 7 bases, with 14 bases left in between. The CDR3 runs to 13 residues. Germline V gene lookup returns CDR1 SQVTM and CDR2 ANQGSEA. CDR3 sequence reads: CSVEYDSADEAFF. DNA of the CDR3: TGCAGCGTTGAATATGACAGCGCCGATGAAGCTTTCTTT.